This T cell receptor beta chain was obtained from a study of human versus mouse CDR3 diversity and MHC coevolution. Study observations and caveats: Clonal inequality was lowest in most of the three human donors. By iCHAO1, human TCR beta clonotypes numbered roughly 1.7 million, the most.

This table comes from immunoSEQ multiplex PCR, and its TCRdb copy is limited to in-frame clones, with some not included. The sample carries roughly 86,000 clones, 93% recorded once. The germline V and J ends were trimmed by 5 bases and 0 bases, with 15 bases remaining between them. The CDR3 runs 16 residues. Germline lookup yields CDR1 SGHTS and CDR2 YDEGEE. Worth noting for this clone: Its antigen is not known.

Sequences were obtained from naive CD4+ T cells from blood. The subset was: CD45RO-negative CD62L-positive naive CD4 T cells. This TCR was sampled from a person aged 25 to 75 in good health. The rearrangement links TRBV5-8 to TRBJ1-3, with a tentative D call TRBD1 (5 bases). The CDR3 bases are TGTGCCAGCAGACCCATCACAGGCCGCTCTGGAAACACCATATATTTT. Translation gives CASRPITGRSGNTIYF.